The 10 T cell receptor beta chains below come from one sample, sequenced in a study of blood T cell repertoires in COVID-19. Sequenced by immunoSEQ multiplex PCR; TCRdb stores in-frame clones only, minus some. This sample has 98,000 or so clones, with around 90% found just once. The sequenced sample was peripheral blood. The receptors come from a human donor in a cohort sampled during active COVID-19.

This chain uses TRBV27 with TRBJ1-4; tentatively, D is TRBD1 (6 bases). The CDR3 totals 16 residues. The V and J ends lost 5 bases and 6 bases respectively, with 19 bases between them. The germline V gene encodes CDR1 MNHEY and CDR2 SMNVEV (reference sequence). CDR3 in DNA: TGTGCCAGCAGTCCTAGGGGGTCTGGAATAGATGAAAAACTGTTTTTT. Protein: CASSPRGSGIDEKLFF.

This chain connects TRBV18 to TRBJ1-1; D is undetermined. CDR3 length: 15 residues. The V end lost 0 bases, the J end lost 1 base, and 9 bases lay between the germline ends. Germline V gene lookup returns CDR1 KGHSH and CDR2 LQKENI. CDR3 nucleotides: TGTGCCAGCTCACCACCGGGCAGGCCGAACACTGAAGCTTTCTTT. Translating gives CASSPPGRPNTEAFF.

The CDR3 here is CASRGGGVYNSPLHF. CDR3 DNA sequence: TGTGCCAGTCGAGGTGGAGGGGTCTATAATTCACCCCTCCACTTT. The genes are TRBV28 and TRBJ1-6, with a possible D match to TRBD1 (5 bases). V was pared by 9 bases and J by 3 bases, with 15 bases between. The CDR3 is 15 residues long. Per germline, CDR1 MDHEN and CDR2 SYDVKM.

The chain joins TRBV28 to TRBJ1-6; the match to TRBD1 covers 9 bases. From germline, CDR1 is MDHEN and CDR2 SYDVKM. With V trimmed by 7 bases and J by 8 bases, 9 bases remained unmatched. The CDR3 runs to 15 residues. DNA of the CDR3: TGTGCCAGCACTCATTGGACAGGGGAGGATTCACCCCTCCACTTT. Amino acid sequence: CASTHWTGEDSPLHF. Drawing the rest from reference TRBV28 and TRBJ1-6, the complete variable domain is DVKVTQSSRYLVKRTGEKVFLECVQDMDHENMFWYRQDPGLGLRLIYFSYDVKMKEKGDIPEGYSVSREKKERFSLILESASTNQTSMYLCASTHWTGEDSPLHFGNGTRLTVT.

V and J are TRBV7-2 and TRBJ2-1; a weak D match, TRBD2 (6 bases). Germline lookup yields CDR1 SGHTA and CDR2 FQGNSA. Trimming pared 5 bases from V and 15 bases from J, leaving 29 bases between. The CDR3 extends over 16 amino acids. This chain's CDR3 is CASSGVLAEPPMRGFF. CDR3 nucleotides: TGTGCCAGCAGCGGCGTATTAGCGGAACCTCCTATGAGGGGGTTCTTC.

V and J are TRBV9 and TRBJ2-1, with D perhaps matching TRBD1 (5 bases). Germline V gives CDR1 SGDLS, CDR2 YYNGEE. V was shortened by 0 bases and J by 2 bases, with 9 bases between the two germline ends. The CDR3 is made up of 15 amino acids. The CDR3 spells CASSVVGAPYNEQFF. The CDR3 DNA follows: TGTGCCAGCAGCGTAGTTGGGGCCCCCTACAATGAGCAGTTCTTC.

V usage is TRBV6-5 and J usage is TRBJ1-2; 8 bases match TRBD1. The germline CDR1 and CDR2 sequences are MNHEY and SVGAGI. This CDR3 has 15 residues. With V trimmed by 9 bases and J by 5 bases, 14 bases remained unmatched. This CDR3 is CASKTGAVKLYGYTF. The CDR3 DNA reads as TGTGCCAGTAAGACAGGGGCGGTAAAACTATATGGCTACACCTTC.

The V call is TRBV2, the J call TRBJ2-2, with 9 bases lining up with TRBD2. V lost 3 bases, J lost 1 base, and 9 bases stayed unmatched. Germline CDR1 and CDR2: SNHLY and FYNNEI. There are 18 residues in the CDR3. The CDR3 is CASSEGPSGTKNTGELFF. The CDR3 DNA reads as TGTGCCAGCAGTGAGGGCCCTAGCGGGACTAAGAACACCGGGGAGCTGTTTTTT.

The chain combines TRBV11-2 with TRBJ2-1, with 8 bases lining up with TRBD2. The CDR3 contains 17 residues. Germline V lookup: CDR1 SGHAT, CDR2 FQNNGV. The ends lost 3 bases at V and 1 base at J; junction bases unmatched: 8. The CDR3 sequence is CASSFNPGLESYNEQFF. The CDR3 nucleotides are TGTGCCAGCAGCTTCAACCCGGGACTAGAGTCCTACAATGAGCAGTTCTTC.

This clone showed up just once. The chain recombines TRBV5-4 with TRBJ2-2; 8 positions agree with TRBD2. Germline trimming cut 3 bases from V and 6 bases from J; bases unmatched to any gene: 10. The CDR3 has 16 residues. Germline V gives CDR1 SGHNT, CDR2 YYREEE (reference sequence). The CDR3 bases are TGTGCCAGCAGCTCCCCCTCTAGCGGGTTCGCCGGGGAGCTGTTTTTT. This codes for CASSSPSSGFAGELFF.